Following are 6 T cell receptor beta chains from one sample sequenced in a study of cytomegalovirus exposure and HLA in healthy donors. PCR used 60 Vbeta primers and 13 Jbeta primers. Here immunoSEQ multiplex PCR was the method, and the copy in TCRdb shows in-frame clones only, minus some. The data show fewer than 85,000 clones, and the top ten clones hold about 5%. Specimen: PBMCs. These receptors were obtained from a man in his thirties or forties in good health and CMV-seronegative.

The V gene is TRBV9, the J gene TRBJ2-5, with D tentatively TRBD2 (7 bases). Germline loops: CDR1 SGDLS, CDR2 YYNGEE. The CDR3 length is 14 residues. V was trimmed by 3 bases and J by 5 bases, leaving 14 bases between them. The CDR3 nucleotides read TGTGCCAGCAGCGAGGGGGGGGAAAAGGAGACCCAGTACTTC. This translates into CASSEGGEKETQYF.

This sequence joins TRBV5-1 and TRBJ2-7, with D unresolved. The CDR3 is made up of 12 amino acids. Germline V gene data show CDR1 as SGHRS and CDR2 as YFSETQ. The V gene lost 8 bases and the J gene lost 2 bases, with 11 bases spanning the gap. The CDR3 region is CASIDTTYEQYF. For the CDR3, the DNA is TGCGCCAGTATAGACACCACCTACGAGCAGTACTTC. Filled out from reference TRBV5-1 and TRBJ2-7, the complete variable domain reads KAGVTQTPRYLIKTRGQQVTLSCSPISGHRSVSWYQQTPGQGLQFLFEYFSETQRNKGNFPGRFSGRQFSNSRSEMNVSTLELGDSALYLCASIDTTYEQYFGPGTRLTVT.

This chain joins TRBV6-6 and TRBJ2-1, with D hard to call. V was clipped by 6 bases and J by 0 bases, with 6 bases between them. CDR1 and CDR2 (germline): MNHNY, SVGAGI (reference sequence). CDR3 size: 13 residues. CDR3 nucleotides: TGTGCCAGCAGCGGTAGCTCCTACAATGAGCAGTTCTTC. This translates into CASSGSSYNEQFF.

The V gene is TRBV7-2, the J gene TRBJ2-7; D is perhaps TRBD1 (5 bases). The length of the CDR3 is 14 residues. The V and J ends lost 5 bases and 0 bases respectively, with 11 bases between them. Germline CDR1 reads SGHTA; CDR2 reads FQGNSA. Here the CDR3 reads CASSKGRVSYEQYF. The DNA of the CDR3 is TGTGCCAGCAGCAAGGGCAGGGTCTCCTACGAGCAGTACTTC.

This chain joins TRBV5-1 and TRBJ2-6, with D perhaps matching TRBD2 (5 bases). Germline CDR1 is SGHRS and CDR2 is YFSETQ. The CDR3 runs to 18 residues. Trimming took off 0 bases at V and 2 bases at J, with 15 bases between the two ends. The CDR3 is CASSLDLRVGTGANVLTF. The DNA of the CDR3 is TGCGCCAGCAGCTTGGATTTGCGGGTAGGGACTGGGGCCAACGTCCTGACTTTC. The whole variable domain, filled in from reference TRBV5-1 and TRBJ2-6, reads KAGVTQTPRYLIKTRGQQVTLSCSPISGHRSVSWYQQTPGQGLQFLFEYFSETQRNKGNFPGRFSGRQFSNSRSEMNVSTLELGDSALYLCASSLDLRVGTGANVLTFGAGSRLTVL.

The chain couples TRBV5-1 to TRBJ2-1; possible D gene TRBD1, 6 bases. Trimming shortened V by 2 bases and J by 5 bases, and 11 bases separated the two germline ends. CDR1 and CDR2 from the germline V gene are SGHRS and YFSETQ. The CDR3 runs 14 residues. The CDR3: CASSFSGANNEQFF. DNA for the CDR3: TGCGCCAGCAGCTTCTCAGGGGCGAACAATGAGCAGTTCTTC.